One TCR beta chain is described in this entry. Its antigen remains unknown. The data are from a study of CXCR3-negative and CXCR3-positive naive CD8 T cells. Whole-study context: Each library gave roughly 1.4 +/- 0.3 million of some 150 million TRB reads. Study conclusions and caveats: Sequencing showed both naive subsets with comparably high diversity, and memory CD8+ cells much lower. TRB CDR3 properties indicated TCR strength, while surface CD5 was similar across naive subsets. CXCR3-positive naive cells had more hydrophobic TRB CDR3s than CXCR3-negative naive cells.

Phenotypically, naive CD8+ T cells corresponded to CD45RO-CCR7+CD27+CD95-. The CDR3 runs 17 residues. Germline V gene sequence: CDR1 LNHNV, CDR2 YYDKDF (reference sequence). Carrying UMI labels, the TRB cDNA libraries were prepared through 5' RACE. TCRdb reanalyzed the 5' RACE reads, giving one entry per CDR3 protein sequence and no DNA. In total, the table holds approximately 130,000 distinct CDR3 sequences. The V call is TRBV15, the J call TRBJ2-5; TCRdb's D call of TRBD2 is untestable without DNA. Source material: naive CXCR3+ CD8+ T cells from blood. Subset defined: CD45RO-CCR7+CD27+CD95- naive CD8+ T cells expressing CXCR3 (TNR3+). The source is a human donor in good health. Some clones in this sample may be carry-over from other donors' samples. CDR3 loop: CATSRGLAGSLWETQYF.